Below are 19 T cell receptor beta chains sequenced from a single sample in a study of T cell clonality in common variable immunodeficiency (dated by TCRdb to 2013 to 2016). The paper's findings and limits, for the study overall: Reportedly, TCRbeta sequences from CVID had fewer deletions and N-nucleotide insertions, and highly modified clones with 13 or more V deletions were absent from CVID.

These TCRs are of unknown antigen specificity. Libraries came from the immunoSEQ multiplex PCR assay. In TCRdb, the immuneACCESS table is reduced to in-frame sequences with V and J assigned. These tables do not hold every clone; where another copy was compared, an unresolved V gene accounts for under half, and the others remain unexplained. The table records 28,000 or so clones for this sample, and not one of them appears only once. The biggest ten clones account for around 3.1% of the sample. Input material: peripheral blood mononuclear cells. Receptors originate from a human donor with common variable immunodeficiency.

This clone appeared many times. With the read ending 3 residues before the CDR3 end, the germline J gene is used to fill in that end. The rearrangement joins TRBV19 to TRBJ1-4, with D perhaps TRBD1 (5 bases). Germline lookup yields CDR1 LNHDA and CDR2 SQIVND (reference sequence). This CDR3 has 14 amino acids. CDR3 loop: CASSIDGTSPELFF. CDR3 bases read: TGTGCCAGTAGTATAGATGGGACTAGCCCGGAA. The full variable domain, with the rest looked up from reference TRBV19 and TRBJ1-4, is DGGITQSPKYLFRKEGQNVTLSCEQNLNHDAMYWYRQDPGQGLRLIYYSQIVNDFQKGDIAEGYSVSREKKESFPLTVTSAQKNPTAFYLCASSIDGTSPELFFGSGTQLSVL.

The CDR3 is CASSQDKRNTEAFF. The CDR3 bases that were read are TGTGCCAGCTCTCAAGACAAACGGAACACTGAA. The rearrangement joins TRBV18 to TRBJ1-1, with D uncertain. Read data end 3 residues before the CDR3 end; the end is taken from the germline J gene. Germline values: CDR1 KGHSH, CDR2 LQKENI. V was pared by 6 bases and J by 1 base, with 12 bases between. The CDR3 consists of 14 residues.

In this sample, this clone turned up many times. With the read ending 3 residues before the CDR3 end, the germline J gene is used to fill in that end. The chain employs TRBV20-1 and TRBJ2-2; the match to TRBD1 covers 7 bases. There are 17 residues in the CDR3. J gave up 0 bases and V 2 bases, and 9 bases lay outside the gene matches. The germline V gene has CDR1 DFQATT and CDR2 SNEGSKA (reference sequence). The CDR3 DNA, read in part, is TGCAGTGCTAGACCTCCCCAAGGGACAGCGAACACCGGGGAG. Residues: CSARPPQGTANTGE. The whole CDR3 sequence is CSARPPQGTANTGELFF.

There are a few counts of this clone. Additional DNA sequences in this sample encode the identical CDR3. The CDR3 loop is CASSTTGTGYEQYF. CDR3 DNA (partial): TGTGCCAGTAGTACAACCGGGACAGGGTACGAG. This sequence joins TRBV19 and TRBJ2-7, with 9 bases that match TRBD1. With the read ending 3 residues before the CDR3 end, the germline J gene is used to fill in that end. The germline CDR1 and CDR2 sequences are LNHDA and SQIVND (reference sequence). The CDR3 covers 14 residues. Unmatched junction bases numbered 5, after V lost 4 bases and J lost 4 bases.

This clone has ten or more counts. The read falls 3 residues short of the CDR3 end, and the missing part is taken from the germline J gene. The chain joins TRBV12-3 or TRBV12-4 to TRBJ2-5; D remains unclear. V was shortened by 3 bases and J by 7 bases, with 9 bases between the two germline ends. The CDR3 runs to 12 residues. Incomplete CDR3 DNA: TGTGCCAGCAGTTTGATCCGAGGGACC. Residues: CASSLIRGT. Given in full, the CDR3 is CASSLIRGTQYF.

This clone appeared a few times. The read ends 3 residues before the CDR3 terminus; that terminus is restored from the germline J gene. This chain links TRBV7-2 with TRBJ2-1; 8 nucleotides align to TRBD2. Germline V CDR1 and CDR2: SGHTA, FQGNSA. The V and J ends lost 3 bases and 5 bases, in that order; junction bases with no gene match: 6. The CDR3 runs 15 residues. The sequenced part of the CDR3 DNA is TGTGCCAGCAGCTTCGGACGGGGGGGCAACAATGAG. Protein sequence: CASSFGRGGNNE. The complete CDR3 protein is CASSFGRGGNNEQFF.

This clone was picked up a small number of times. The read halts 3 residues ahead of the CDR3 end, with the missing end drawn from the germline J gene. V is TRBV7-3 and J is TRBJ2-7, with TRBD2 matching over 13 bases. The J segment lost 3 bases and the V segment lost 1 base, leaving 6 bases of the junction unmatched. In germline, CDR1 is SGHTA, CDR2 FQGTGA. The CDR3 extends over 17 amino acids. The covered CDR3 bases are TGTGCCAGCAGCTTAAGGGGGACTAGCGGGGTGGGCTACGAG. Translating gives CASSLRGTSGVGYE. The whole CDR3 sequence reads CASSLRGTSGVGYEQYF.

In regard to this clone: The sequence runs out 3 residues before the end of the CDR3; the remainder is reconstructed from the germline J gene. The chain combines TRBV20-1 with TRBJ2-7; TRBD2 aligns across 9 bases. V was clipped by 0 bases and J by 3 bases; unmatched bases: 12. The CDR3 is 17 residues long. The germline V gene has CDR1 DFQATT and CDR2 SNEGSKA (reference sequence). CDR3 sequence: CSARDSSGGQLIYEQYF. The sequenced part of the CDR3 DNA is TGCAGTGCTAGAGATAGTAGCGGGGGTCAGCTCATCTACGAG.

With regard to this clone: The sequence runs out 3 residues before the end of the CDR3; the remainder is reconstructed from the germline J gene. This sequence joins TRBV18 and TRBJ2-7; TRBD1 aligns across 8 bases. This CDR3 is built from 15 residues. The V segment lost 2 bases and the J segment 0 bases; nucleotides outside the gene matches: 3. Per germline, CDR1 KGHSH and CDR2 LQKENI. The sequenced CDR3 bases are TGTGCCAGCTCACCAGAGACAGGGGCCTCCTACGAG. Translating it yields CASSPETGASYE. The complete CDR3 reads CASSPETGASYEQYF. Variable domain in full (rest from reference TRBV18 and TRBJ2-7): NAGVMQNPRHLVRRRGQEARLRCSPMKGHSHVYWYRQLPEEGLKFMVYLQKENIIDESGMPKERFSAEFPKEGPSILRIQQVVRGDSAAYFCASSPETGASYEQYFGPGTRLTVT.

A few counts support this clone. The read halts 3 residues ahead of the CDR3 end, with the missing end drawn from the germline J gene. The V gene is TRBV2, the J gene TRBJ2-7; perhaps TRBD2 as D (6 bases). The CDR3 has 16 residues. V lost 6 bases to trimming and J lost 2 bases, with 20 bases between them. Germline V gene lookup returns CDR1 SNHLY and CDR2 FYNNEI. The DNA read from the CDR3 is TGTGCCAGCAGGGACCCCGGGACTGGTGACCCCTACGAG. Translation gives CASRDPGTGDPYE. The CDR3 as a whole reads CASRDPGTGDPYEQYF.

The sequenced part of the CDR3 DNA is TGTGCCAGCAGCTTAGAACTAGCCGATGAG. Its protein product is CASSLELADE. The CDR3, in full, reads CASSLELADEQFF. This sequence joins TRBV7-6 and TRBJ2-1, with a tentative D call TRBD2 (6 bases). The sequenced fragment ends 3 residues before the CDR3 boundary, so the rest is inferred from the germline J gene. The CDR3 runs 13 residues. CDR1 is SGHVS, CDR2 FNYEAQ, per germline. Trimming removed 1 base at V and 8 bases at J, with 9 bases between.

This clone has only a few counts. The CDR3 sequence: CASSYLAGGIRDTQYF. Incomplete CDR3 DNA: TGTGCCAGCAGTTACTTAGCGGGGGGGATTAGAGATACG. The gene calls are TRBV6-2 or TRBV6-3 and TRBJ2-3; 11 bases agree with TRBD2. The read comes to an end 3 residues before the CDR3 does, leaving the germline J gene to fill in the end. This CDR3 contains 16 residues. Germline assignment: CDR1 MNHEY and CDR2 SVGEGT. Losses at the gene ends were 1 base for V and 5 bases for J; bases not matched to a gene: 5.

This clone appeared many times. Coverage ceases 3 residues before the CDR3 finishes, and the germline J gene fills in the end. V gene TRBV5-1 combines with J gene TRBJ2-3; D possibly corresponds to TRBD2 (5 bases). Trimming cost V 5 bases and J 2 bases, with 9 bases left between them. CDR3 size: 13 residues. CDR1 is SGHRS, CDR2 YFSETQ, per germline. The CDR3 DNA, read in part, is TGCGCCAGCAGTCGAGGGTACACAGATACG. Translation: CASSRGYTDT. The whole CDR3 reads CASSRGYTDTQYF.

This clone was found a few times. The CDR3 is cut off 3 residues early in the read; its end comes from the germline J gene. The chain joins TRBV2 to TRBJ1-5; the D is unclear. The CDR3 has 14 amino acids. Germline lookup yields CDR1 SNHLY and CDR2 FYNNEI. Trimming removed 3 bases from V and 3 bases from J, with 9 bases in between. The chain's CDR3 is CASSDRLVNQPQHF. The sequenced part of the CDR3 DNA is TGTGCCAGCAGTGATAGGCTAGTCAATCAGCCC.

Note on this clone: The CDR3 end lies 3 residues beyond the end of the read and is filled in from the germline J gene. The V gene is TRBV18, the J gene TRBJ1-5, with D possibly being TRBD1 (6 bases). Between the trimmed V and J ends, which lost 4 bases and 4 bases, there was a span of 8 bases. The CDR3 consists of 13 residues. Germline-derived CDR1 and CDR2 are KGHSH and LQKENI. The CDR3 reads CASSLGQNQPQHF. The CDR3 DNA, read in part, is TGTGCCAGCTCACTTGGACAGAATCAGCCC.

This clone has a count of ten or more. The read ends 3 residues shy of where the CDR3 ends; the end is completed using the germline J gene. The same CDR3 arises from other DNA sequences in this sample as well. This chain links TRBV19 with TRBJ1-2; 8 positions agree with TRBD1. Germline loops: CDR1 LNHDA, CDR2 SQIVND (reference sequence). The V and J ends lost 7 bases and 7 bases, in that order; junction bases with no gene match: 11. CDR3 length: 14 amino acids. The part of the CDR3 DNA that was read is TGTGCCAGTACCTCCGGGACAGGTTGGGGTGGC. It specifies CASTSGTGWGG. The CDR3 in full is CASTSGTGWGGYTF.

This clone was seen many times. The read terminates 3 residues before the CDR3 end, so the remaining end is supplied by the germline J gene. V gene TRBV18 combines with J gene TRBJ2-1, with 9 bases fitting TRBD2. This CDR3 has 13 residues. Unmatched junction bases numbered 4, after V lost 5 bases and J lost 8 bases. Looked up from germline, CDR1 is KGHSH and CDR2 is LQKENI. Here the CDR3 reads CASSKLAGYEQFF. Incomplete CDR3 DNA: TGTGCCAGCTCAAAACTAGCGGGCTATGAG.

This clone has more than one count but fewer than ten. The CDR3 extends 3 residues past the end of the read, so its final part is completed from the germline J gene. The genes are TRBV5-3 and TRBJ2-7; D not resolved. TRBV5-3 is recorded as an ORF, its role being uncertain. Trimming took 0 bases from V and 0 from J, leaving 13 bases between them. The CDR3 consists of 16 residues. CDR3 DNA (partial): TGTGCCAGAAGCTTGGCCAAGCCTCGTTCCTCCTACGAG. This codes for CARSLAKPRSSYE. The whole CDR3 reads CARSLAKPRSSYEQYF.

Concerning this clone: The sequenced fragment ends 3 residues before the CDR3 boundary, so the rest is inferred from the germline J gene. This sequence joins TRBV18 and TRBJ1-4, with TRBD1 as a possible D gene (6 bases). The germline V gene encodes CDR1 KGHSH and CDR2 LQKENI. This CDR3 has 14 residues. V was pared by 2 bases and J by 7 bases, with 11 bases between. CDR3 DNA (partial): TGTGCCAGCTCACCAGGGGGCCAGGGTGAAAAA. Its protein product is CASSPGGQGEK. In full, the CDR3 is CASSPGGQGEKLFF.